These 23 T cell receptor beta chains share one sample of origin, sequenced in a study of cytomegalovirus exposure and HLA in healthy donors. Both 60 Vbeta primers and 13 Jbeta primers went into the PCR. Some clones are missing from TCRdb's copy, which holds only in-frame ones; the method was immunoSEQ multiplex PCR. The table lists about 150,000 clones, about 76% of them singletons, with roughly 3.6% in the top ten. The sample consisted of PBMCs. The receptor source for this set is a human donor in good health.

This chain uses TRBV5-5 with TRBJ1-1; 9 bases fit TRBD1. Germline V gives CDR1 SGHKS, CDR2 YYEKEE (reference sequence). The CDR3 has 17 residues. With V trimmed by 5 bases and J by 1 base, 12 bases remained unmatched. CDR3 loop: CASRLVRQGGRNTEAFF. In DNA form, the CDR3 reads TGTGCCAGCAGGCTGGTCCGACAGGGGGGGAGGAACACTGAAGCTTTCTTT.

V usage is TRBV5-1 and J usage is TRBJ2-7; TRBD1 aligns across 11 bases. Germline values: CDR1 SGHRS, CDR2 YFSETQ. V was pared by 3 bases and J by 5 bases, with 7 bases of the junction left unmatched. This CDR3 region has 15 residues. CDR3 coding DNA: TGCGCCAGCAGCTGGGGGACAGGGGGAGTGAACGAGCAGTACTTC. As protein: CASSWGTGGVNEQYF.

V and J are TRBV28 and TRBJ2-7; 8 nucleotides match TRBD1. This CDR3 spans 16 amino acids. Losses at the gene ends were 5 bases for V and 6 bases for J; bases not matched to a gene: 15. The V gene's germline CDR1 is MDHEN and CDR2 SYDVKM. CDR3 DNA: TGTGCCAGCAGTCCTCAGGGGGCGTTTTATTTGTCCGAGCAGTACTTC. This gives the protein CASSPQGAFYLSEQYF. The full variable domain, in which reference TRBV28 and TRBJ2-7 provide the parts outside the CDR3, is DVKVTQSSRYLVKRTGEKVFLECVQDMDHENMFWYRQDPGLGLRLIYFSYDVKMKEKGDIPEGYSVSREKKERFSLILESASTNQTSMYLCASSPQGAFYLSEQYFGPGTRLTVT.

CDR3 in amino acids: CASSSGDSYNEQFF. The CDR3 nucleotides read TGTGCCAGCTCCTCGGGAGATTCCTACAATGAGCAGTTCTTC. The chain uses TRBV18 and TRBJ2-1, with D possibly TRBD2 on 6 matching bases. The germline V gene encodes CDR1 KGHSH and CDR2 LQKENI. The length of the CDR3 is 14 residues. The ends were cut back, 6 bases at V and 1 base at J, with 10 bases in the middle. The entire variable domain, with the rest obtained from reference TRBV18 and TRBJ2-1, is as follows: NAGVMQNPRHLVRRRGQEARLRCSPMKGHSHVYWYRQLPEEGLKFMVYLQKENIIDESGMPKERFSAEFPKEGPSILRIQQVVRGDSAAYFCASSSGDSYNEQFFGPGTRLTVL.

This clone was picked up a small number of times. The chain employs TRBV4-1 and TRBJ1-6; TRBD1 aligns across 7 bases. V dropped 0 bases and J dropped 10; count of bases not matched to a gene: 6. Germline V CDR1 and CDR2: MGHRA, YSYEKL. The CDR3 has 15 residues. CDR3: CASSQEGTAGSPLHF. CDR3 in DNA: TGCGCCAGCAGCCAAGAAGGGACAGCGGGCTCACCCCTCCACTTT.

The CDR3 coding sequence is TGCGCCAGCAGCCAAGATCGGCAGGGTATTGGTGGCTACACCTTC. Its protein product is CASSQDRQGIGGYTF. The chain combines TRBV4-1 with TRBJ1-2, with TRBD1 as a possible D gene (5 bases). The germline V gene has CDR1 MGHRA and CDR2 YSYEKL. V was clipped by 0 bases and J by 7 bases, with 15 bases between them. The CDR3 extends over 15 amino acids.

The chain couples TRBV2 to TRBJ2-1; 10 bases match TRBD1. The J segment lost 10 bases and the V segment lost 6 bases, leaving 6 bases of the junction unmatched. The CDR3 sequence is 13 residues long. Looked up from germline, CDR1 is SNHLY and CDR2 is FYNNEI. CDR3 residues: CASRDWDRGEQFF. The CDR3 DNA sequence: TGTGCCAGCAGGGATTGGGACAGGGGAGAGCAGTTCTTC.

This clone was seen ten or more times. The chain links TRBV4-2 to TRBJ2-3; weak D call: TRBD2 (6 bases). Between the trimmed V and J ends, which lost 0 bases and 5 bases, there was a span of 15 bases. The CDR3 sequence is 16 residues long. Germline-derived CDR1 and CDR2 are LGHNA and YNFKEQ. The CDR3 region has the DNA TGTGCCAGCAGCCAAGAGGGATCGGGAGCTGTAGATACGCAGTATTTT. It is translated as CASSQEGSGAVDTQYF.

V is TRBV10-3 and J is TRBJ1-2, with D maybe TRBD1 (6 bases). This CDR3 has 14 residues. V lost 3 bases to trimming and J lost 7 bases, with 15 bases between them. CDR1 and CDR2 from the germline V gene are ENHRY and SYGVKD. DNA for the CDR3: TGTGCCATCAGTGATGGGGGCCTAAGTAGTGGCTACACCTTC. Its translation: CAISDGGLSSGYTF.

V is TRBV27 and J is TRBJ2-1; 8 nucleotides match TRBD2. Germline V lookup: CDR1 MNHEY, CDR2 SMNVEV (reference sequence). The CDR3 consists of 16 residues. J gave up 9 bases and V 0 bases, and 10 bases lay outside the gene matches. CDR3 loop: CASSLSLAGGLSEQFF. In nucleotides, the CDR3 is TGTGCCAGCAGTTTATCGTTGGCGGGGGGTCTCAGTGAGCAGTTCTTC.

In nucleotides, the CDR3 is TGTGCCAGCAGCGTCTCCGGACAGTATGCTAACTATGGCTACACCTTC. Its translation is CASSVSGQYANYGYTF. This chain links TRBV9 with TRBJ1-2; D is possibly TRBD1 (6 bases). Germline CDR1 and CDR2: SGDLS and YYNGEE. The V and J ends lost 2 bases and 0 bases respectively, with 14 bases between them. This CDR3 region has 16 residues.

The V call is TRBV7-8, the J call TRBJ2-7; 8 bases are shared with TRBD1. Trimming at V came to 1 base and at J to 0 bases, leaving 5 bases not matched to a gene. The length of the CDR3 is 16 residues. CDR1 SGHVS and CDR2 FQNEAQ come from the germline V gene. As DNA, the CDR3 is TGTGCCAGCAGCTTAGGGGCTGGGACAGGCTCCTACGAGCAGTACTTC. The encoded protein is CASSLGAGTGSYEQYF.

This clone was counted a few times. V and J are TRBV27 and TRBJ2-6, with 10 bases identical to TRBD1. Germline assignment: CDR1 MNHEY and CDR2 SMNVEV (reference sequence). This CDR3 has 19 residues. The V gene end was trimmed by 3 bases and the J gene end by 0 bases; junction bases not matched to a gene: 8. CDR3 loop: CASSLTGGALGSGANVLTF. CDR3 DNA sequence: TGTGCCAGCAGTTTGACAGGGGGCGCGTTAGGCTCTGGGGCCAACGTCCTGACTTTC.

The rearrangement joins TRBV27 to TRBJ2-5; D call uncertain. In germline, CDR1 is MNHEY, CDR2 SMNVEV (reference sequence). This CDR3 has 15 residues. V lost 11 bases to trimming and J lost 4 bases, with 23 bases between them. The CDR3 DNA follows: TGTGCCGTGCCTGAAGACAAGCCCGTGGTAGAGACCCAGTACTTC. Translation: CAVPEDKPVVETQYF.

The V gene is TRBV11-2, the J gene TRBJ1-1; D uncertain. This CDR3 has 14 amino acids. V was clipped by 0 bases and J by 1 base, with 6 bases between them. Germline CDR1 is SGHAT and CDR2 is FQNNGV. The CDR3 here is CASSLEARNTEAFF. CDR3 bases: TGTGCCAGCAGCTTAGAAGCGAGGAACACTGAAGCTTTCTTT.

DNA of the CDR3: TGTGCCAGCAGCTCGGGACTAGCTTCCCGCTACGAGCAGTACTTC. Translated, it gives CASSSGLASRYEQYF. This rearrangement joins TRBV7-2 to TRBJ2-7; 9 bases fit TRBD2. Germline loops: CDR1 SGHTA, CDR2 FQGNSA. Trimming removed 4 bases from V and 3 bases from J; junction bases left unmatched: 7. This CDR3 is built from 15 residues. The full variable domain, in which reference TRBV7-2 and TRBJ2-7 provide the parts outside the CDR3, is GAGVSQSPSNKVTEKGKDVELRCDPISGHTALYWYRQSLGQGLEFLIYFQGNSAPDKSGLPSDRFSAERTGGSVSTLTIQRTQQEDSAVYLCASSSGLASRYEQYFGPGTRLTVT.

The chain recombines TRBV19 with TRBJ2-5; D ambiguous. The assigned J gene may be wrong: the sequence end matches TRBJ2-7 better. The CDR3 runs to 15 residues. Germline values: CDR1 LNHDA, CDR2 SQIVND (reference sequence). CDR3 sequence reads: CASSIDDGRYYEQYF. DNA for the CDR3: TGTGCCAGTAGTATAGATGATGGCAGATACTACGAGCAGTACTTC.

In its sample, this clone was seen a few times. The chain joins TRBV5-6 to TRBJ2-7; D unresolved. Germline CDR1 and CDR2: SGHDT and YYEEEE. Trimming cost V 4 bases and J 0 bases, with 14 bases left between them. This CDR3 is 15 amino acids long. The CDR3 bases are TGTGCCAGCAGCATGGACGTCGAGGTCTCCTACGAGCAGTACTTC. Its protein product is CASSMDVEVSYEQYF.

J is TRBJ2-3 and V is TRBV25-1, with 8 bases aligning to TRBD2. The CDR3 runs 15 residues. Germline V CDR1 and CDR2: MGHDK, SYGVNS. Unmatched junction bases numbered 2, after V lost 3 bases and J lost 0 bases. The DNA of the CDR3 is TGTGCCAGCAGTGAGGGCGGGGGGAGCACAGATACGCAGTATTTT. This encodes CASSEGGGSTDTQYF.

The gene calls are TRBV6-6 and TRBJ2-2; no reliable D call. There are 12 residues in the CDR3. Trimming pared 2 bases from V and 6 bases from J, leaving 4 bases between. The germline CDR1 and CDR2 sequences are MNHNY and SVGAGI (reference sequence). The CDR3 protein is CASSYRAGELFF. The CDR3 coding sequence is TGTGCCAGCAGTTACCGGGCCGGGGAGCTGTTTTTT.

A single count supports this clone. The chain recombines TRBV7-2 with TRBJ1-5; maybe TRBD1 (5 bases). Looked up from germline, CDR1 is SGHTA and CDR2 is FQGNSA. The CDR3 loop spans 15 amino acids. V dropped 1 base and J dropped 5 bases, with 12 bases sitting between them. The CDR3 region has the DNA TGTGCCAGCAGCTTAGATGTGGGGCAGTATCAGCCCCAGCATTTT. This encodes CASSLDVGQYQPQHF.

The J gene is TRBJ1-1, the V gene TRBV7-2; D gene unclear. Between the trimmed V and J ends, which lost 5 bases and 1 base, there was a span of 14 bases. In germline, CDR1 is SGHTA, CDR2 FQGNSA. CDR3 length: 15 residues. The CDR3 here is CASSLGPYPNTEAFF. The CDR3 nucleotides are TGTGCCAGCAGCCTGGGCCCTTACCCGAACACTGAAGCTTTCTTT.

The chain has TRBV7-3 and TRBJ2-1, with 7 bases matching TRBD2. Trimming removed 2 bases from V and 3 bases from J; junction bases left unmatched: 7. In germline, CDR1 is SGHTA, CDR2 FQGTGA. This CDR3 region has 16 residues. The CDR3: CASSLWGGTNYNEQFF. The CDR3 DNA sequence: TGTGCCAGCAGCTTATGGGGCGGGACTAACTACAATGAGCAGTTCTTC.